A selection of T cell receptor beta chains follows, all from one sample in a study of early T cells in non-severe SARS-CoV-2 infection. MiXCR was run by TCRdb on the 5' RACE reads, yielding one entry per CDR3 protein. The sample records about 83,000 distinct CDR3 sequences, roughly an eighth being singletons. The sample was whole blood. These receptors were obtained from an adult who was a healthcare worker with PCR-confirmed SARS-CoV-2 infection or an uninfected control (not recorded which). CDR3s include the opening cysteine and the closing phenylalanine or tryptophan. D genes are given only for firm matches. Where a row states a size, it is once, few, many or the class of an expanded clone; other rows omit it.

CDR3aa: CASRGLTEAFF
CDR3nt: TGTGCCAGCAGGGGGTTAACTGAAGCTTTCTTT
v_gene: TRBV6-6
abundance: -
d_gene: -
j_gene: TRBJ1-1

CDR3aa: CASSLVSAGGFDNEQFF
CDR3nt: TGCGCCAGCAGCTTGGTATCGGCGGGGGGATTTGATAATGAGCAGTTCTTC
v_gene: TRBV5-1
abundance: few
d_gene: TRBD2
j_gene: TRBJ2-1

CDR3aa: CASSLLTGGVEKLFF
CDR3nt: TGTGCCAGCAGCTTGTTGACAGGGGGCGTTGAAAAACTGTTTTTT
v_gene: TRBV11-2
abundance: few
d_gene: TRBD1
j_gene: TRBJ1-4

CDR3aa: CASSLKGRTNSGANVLTF
CDR3nt: TGCGCCAGCAGCTTAAAGGGACGGACTAACTCTGGGGCCAACGTCCTGACTTTC
v_gene: TRBV5-1
abundance: few
d_gene: -
j_gene: TRBJ2-6

CDR3aa: CASTLVGQGAREAFF
CDR3nt: TGTGCCAGCACCTTAGTGGGCCAGGGGGCCAGAGAAGCTTTCTTT
v_gene: TRBV5-5
abundance: -
d_gene: TRBD1
j_gene: TRBJ1-1

CDR3aa: CASSYTGTGGAFAQNYGYTF
CDR3nt: TGTGCCAGCAGTTACACCGGGACAGGGGGCGCTTTTGCCCAGAACTATGGCTACACCTTC
v_gene: TRBV4-2
abundance: many
d_gene: TRBD1
j_gene: TRBJ1-2

CDR3aa: CASSPATLANTEAFF
CDR3nt: TGTGCCAGCAGCCCAGCCACTCTCGCGAACACTGAAGCTTTCTTT
v_gene: TRBV11-2
abundance: many
d_gene: -
j_gene: TRBJ1-1

CDR3aa: CATRGDANYGYTF
CDR3nt: TGTGCCACCCGGGGCGATGCTAACTATGGCTACACCTTC
v_gene: TRBV24-1
abundance: -
d_gene: -
j_gene: TRBJ1-2

CDR3aa: CASSQEGRGPGELFF
CDR3nt: TGCGCCAGCAGCCAAGAAGGCAGGGGCCCCGGGGAGCTGTTTTTT
v_gene: TRBV4-1
abundance: few
d_gene: -
j_gene: TRBJ2-2

CDR3aa: CASSRGLAGVGTGELFF
CDR3nt: TGTGCCAGCAGCCGGGGACTAGCGGGAGTAGGGACCGGGGAGCTGTTTTTT
v_gene: TRBV7-6
abundance: many
d_gene: TRBD2
j_gene: TRBJ2-2

CDR3aa: CSARDQEGGPDTQYF
CDR3nt: TGCAGTGCTAGAGATCAGGAGGGAGGGCCAGATACGCAGTATTTT
v_gene: TRBV20-1
abundance: many
d_gene: TRBD2
j_gene: TRBJ2-3

CDR3aa: CASSLNPGQRRTDTQYF
CDR3nt: TGTGCCAGCAGTCTAAACCCTGGACAAAGGAGGACAGATACGCAGTATTTT
v_gene: TRBV27
abundance: few
d_gene: -
j_gene: TRBJ2-3

CDR3aa: CASSPGTYTGELFF
CDR3nt: TGTGCCAGCAGTCCCGGGACTTACACCGGGGAGCTGTTTTTT
v_gene: TRBV12-3/TRBV12-4
abundance: -
d_gene: -
j_gene: TRBJ2-2